This T cell receptor (beta chain) was recovered during a study of PD-1 blockade in classical Hodgkin lymphoma. Every patient experienced relapse after autologous stem cell transplantation, and brentuximab vedotin exposure varied. Complete response, partial response or progressive disease were the best responses. Sequenced by immunoSEQ multiplex PCR; TCRdb stores in-frame clones only, minus some. Seen here are 60,000 or so clones, over 85% observed once, and the top ten hold about 9.6%. The ends were cut back, 0 bases at V and 1 base at J, with 7 bases in the middle. This CDR3 contains 14 residues. The germline CDR1 and CDR2 sequences are SGHRS and YFSETQ.

V usage is TRBV5-1 and J usage is TRBJ1-2, with D unresolved. This receptor was obtained from a human donor with classical Hodgkin lymphoma. The sample consisted of peripheral blood mononuclear cells (PBMCs), taken at baseline. This CDR3 is CASSLAISNYGYTF. Written as DNA, the CDR3 is TGCGCCAGCAGCTTGGCTATAAGTAACTATGGCTACACCTTC.